This T cell receptor (beta chain) was identified during a study of vaccination effects on CD4 cells after COVID-19. Study conclusions and caveats: Cross-reactivity with common cold coronaviruses was shown by only 1 of 255 vaccine-induced clones in healthy vaccinees. Clonal contraction was marked in infection- and vaccine-induced clones late after vaccination.

With 9 to 11 days of culture completed, CD4+ T cells were isolated. Half-medium changes using IL-2 medium occurred on days 3 and 7. The method was immunoSEQ multiplex PCR; TCRdb's version includes in-frame clones alone and lacks a portion of them. The sample lists some 28,000 clones, over 55% occurring once. CDR3 length: 15 residues. V lost 8 bases, J lost 5 bases, and 8 bases stayed unmatched. CDR1 is WNHNN, CDR2 SYGVQD, per germline (reference sequence). On this clone itself: Its antigen is as yet unknown.

The sequence came from a human donor who received a COVID-19 vaccine. The chain recombines TRBV10-1 with TRBJ2-2; 10 bases are shared with TRBD2. This specimen was CD4+ T cells from PBMCs cultured without peptide, taken before COVID-19 vaccination. This CDR3 reads CASPSGSHRTGELFF. DNA of the CDR3: TGCGCCAGCCCTAGCGGGAGCCATCGTACCGGGGAGCTGTTTTTT.